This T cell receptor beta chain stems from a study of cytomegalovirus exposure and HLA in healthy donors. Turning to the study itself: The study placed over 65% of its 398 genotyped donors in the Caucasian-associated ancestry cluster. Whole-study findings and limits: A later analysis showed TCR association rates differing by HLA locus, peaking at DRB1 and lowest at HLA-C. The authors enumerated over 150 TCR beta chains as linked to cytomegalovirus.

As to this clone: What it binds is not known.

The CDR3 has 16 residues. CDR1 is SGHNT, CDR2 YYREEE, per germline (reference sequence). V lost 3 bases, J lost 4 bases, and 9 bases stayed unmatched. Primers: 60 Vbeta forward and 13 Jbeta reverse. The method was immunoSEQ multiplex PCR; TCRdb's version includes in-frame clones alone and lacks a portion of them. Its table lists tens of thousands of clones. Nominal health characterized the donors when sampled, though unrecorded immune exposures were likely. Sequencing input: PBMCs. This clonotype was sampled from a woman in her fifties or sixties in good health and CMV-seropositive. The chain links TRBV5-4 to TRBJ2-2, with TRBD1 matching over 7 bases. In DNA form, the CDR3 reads TGTGCCAGCAGCTCACCTGACAGGGTTATCACCGGGGAGCTGTTTTTT. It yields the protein CASSSPDRVITGELFF.